Each of the 7 T cell receptor beta chains below was sequenced from the same sample in a study of blood T cells in healthy people across ages. The second PCR ran about 6 to 11 cycles with a sample-barcoded 5' primer and J-beta primers. TCRdb passed the 5' RACE reads through MiXCR, listing each CDR3 protein once. Counted here are around 670,000 distinct CDR3 sequences, about 30% occurring once; the ten biggest clones make up roughly 14%. The specimen sequenced was blood. Every receptor here comes from a woman older than 75 in good health.

This clonotype was found many times. The chain is built from TRBV10-3 and TRBJ1-5; D is perhaps TRBD1 (5 bases). From germline, CDR1 is ENHRY and CDR2 SYGVKD. This CDR3 region has 16 residues. Trimming pared 0 bases from V and 5 bases from J, leaving 14 bases between. The CDR3 sequence is CAISESMAGTDQPQHF. The DNA of the CDR3 is TGTGCCATCAGTGAGTCGATGGCAGGGACGGATCAGCCCCAGCATTTT.

This clonotype was recorded a few times. CDR3 sequence (DNA): TGTGCCAGCAGCCATATTACGGGACCCCTTAACTATGGCTACACCTTC. It is translated as CASSHITGPLNYGYTF. This chain connects TRBV14 to TRBJ1-2; D might be TRBD1 (5 bases). Germline V gene data show CDR1 as SGHDN and CDR2 as FVKESK. V lost 3 bases to trimming and J lost 1 base, with 15 bases between them. CDR3 length equals 16 residues.

In this sample, this clonotype turned up a few times. The chain is built from TRBV5-1 and TRBJ1-6, with 10 bases matching TRBD1. V was clipped by 4 bases and J by 9 bases; unmatched bases: 13. The CDR3 has 17 residues. Germline V gene lookup returns CDR1 SGHRS and CDR2 YFSETQ. CDR3 amino acids: CASSPSPGQGTSSPLHF. DNA for the CDR3: TGCGCCAGCAGCCCTTCGCCGGGACAGGGGACGAGTTCACCCCTCCACTTT.

The chain links TRBV7-2 to TRBJ2-2; possibly TRBD1 or TRBD2 for D (5 bases each). Germline values: CDR1 SGHTA, CDR2 FQGNSA. The CDR3 is 15 residues long. Trimming cost V 5 bases and J 5 bases, with 15 bases left between them. The CDR3 region is CASSLLGDLTGELFF. The CDR3 coding sequence is TGTGCCAGCAGCCTGCTGGGGGACCTAACCGGGGAGCTGTTTTTT. Using reference TRBV7-2 and TRBJ2-2 for the parts outside the CDR3, the full variable domain is GAGVSQSPSNKVTEKGKDVELRCDPISGHTALYWYRQSLGQGLEFLIYFQGNSAPDKSGLPSDRFSAERTGGSVSTLTIQRTQQEDSAVYLCASSLLGDLTGELFFGEGSRLTVL.

This clonotype is deemed medium-sized. The V and J genes are TRBV11-3 and TRBJ1-2; 7 positions agree with TRBD1. The V gene's germline CDR1 is SGHNT and CDR2 YENEEA. The CDR3 consists of 19 residues. The trim removed 3 bases at V and 2 bases at J, leaving 18 bases unmatched. CDR3 protein: CASSFPMGGTGARNYGYTF. In DNA, the CDR3 is TGTGCCAGCAGCTTCCCGATGGGGGGAACAGGGGCAAGAAACTATGGCTACACCTTC.

This clonotype appeared a few times. This chain connects TRBV21-1 to TRBJ1-4; no check of the table's D call, TRBD1, against the DNA was made. TRBV21-1 is termed a pseudogene. CDR3 size: 17 residues. CDR3 amino acids: CASSKGDRGPSCEKLFF. The CDR3 nucleotides are TGTGCCAGCAGCAAGGGGGACAGGGGGCCTTCGTGCGAAAAACTGTTTTTT.

The J gene is TRBJ2-7, the V gene TRBV18; D might be TRBD1 (6 bases). The CDR3 contains 15 residues. V gave up 3 bases and J gave up 1 base, with 13 bases separating them. CDR1 and CDR2 from the germline V gene are KGHSH and LQKENI. CDR3 bases: TGTGCCAGCTCACCTCGGACAGACAGTTCCTACGAGCAGTACTTC. Residues: CASSPRTDSSYEQYF. The complete variable domain, with remaining parts taken from reference TRBV18 and TRBJ2-7, reads NAGVMQNPRHLVRRRGQEARLRCSPMKGHSHVYWYRQLPEEGLKFMVYLQKENIIDESGMPKERFSAEFPKEGPSILRIQQVVRGDSAAYFCASSPRTDSSYEQYFGPGTRLTVT.